This T cell receptor (beta chain) was recovered during a study of blood T cell repertoires in COVID-19. Clones were sequenced by immunoSEQ multiplex PCR, and TCRdb holds only the in-frame ones, with some missing. The profile shows under 30,000 clones, nearly 80% of them singletons. V lost 7 bases to trimming and J lost 0 bases; unmatched junction nucleotides: 5. Germline V gene sequence: CDR1 MNHEY, CDR2 SVGAGI. This CDR3 is built from 15 residues. V usage is TRBV6-5 and J usage is TRBJ2-3; TRBD2 matches 9 bases. The TCR originated in a woman aged 70-85 years with acute or convalescent COVID-19. The sample taken for sequencing was peripheral blood. CDR3 DNA sequence: TGTGCCAGCACCATAGCGGGGGCGAGCACAGATACGCAGTATTTT. The encoded protein is CASTIAGASTDTQYF.